Listed below are T cell receptor beta chains from one sample, sequenced in a study of cytomegalovirus exposure and HLA in healthy donors. TCRdb's copy holds only in-frame clones and misses some; the assay was immunoSEQ multiplex PCR. The repertoire consists of approximately 100,000 clones, with around 9.1% occurring once and the leading ten covering under 6.5%. The sample was PBMCs. Every receptor here comes from a man in his forties or fifties in good health and CMV-seropositive. The CDR3 runs from the conserved cysteine through the conserved F or W. The D gene is left open where the match is weak. Rows give clone size only sometimes, using once, few, many, or a class for an expanded clone.

>TRBJ2-2|TRBD2|TRBV28|few
TGTGCCAGCAGTTTTACTAGCGGGAGAATCGGGGAGCTGTTTTTT
CASSFTSGRIGELFF
>TRBJ1-2|.|TRBV27|.
TGTGCCAGCAGTTTTACAGGAGCTAACTATGGCTACACCTTC
CASSFTGANYGYTF
>TRBJ2-5|.|TRBV5-4|few
TGTGCCAGCAGCCAAAAACAAGTGGAGACCCAGTACTTC
CASSQKQVETQYF
>TRBJ2-5|.|TRBV27|few
TGTGCCAGCAGTTTCGAGGAGGGTGGTTCTCAGTACTTC
CASSFEEGGSQYF
>TRBJ2-7|TRBD2|TRBV15|.
TGTGCCACCAGCAGAGTTCCAGGGGGACAGCGGGAGGGCCCCGAGCAGTACTTC
CATSRVPGGQREGPEQYF
>TRBJ2-3|.|TRBV11-2|.
TGTGCCAGCAGCTCGGATACGCAGTATTTT
CASSSDTQYF
>TRBJ2-5|TRBD1|TRBV5-1|.
TGCGCCAGCAGCTTGGAGGGGGCGCTGGGGGAGACCCAGTACTTC
CASSLEGALGETQYF
>TRBJ2-7|TRBD2|TRBV7-9|.
TGTGCCAGCAGCCTCCACTCGGGCGGGAGTTACGAGCAGTACTTC
CASSLHSGGSYEQYF
>TRBJ1-2|.|TRBV4-2|.
TGTGCCAGCAGCCAAGATCATGCGGACTACACCTTC
CASSQDHADYTF
>TRBJ1-2|.|TRBV11-3|few
TGTGCCAGCAGCTTCGGCAGGGAAGTCTATGGCTACACCTTC
CASSFGREVYGYTF
>TRBJ2-5|.|TRBV4-1|few
TGCGCCAGCAGCCATTTATATCAAGAGACCCAGTACTTC
CASSHLYQETQYF
>TRBJ2-1|TRBD2|TRBV9|few
TGTGCCAGCAGCGTAGGTCGGGGGAGGGGATGGGGCAATGAGCAGTTCTTC
CASSVGRGRGWGNEQFF
>TRBJ2-7|TRBD2|TRBV19|.
TGTGCCAGTAGTATAGCACTAGCGGGGGCATACGAGCAGTACTTC
CASSIALAGAYEQYF
>TRBJ2-7|.|TRBV9|.
TGTGCCAGCAGCACCCACTACGCTAGTGCCCTAGGCGAGCAGTACTTC
CASSTHYASALGEQYF
>TRBJ1-4|.|TRBV9|few
TGTGCCAGCAGCCCCGGGGAAAACTCAGTCGGTGAAAAACTGTTTTTT
CASSPGENSVGEKLFF